The 21 T cell receptor beta chains below all came from one sample that was sequenced in a study of blood T cells in healthy people across ages. The authors ran a second PCR of about 6 to 12 cycles using a sample-barcoded 5' primer and a J-beta primer mix. TCRdb re-called the 5' RACE reads through MiXCR, storing one row per CDR3 protein. Of approximately 760,000 distinct CDR3 sequences detected, roughly 25% appear once; the ten largest clones hold roughly 9%. Separately, the same data were catalogued under a study of T cells of mothers and their children.

Sequencing was performed on blood. Receptor source: a boy aged 5 to 17 in good health.

The V and J genes are TRBV5-1 and TRBJ2-1, with D perhaps assigned TRBD1 or TRBD2 (5 bases each). The CDR3 length is 15 residues. The germline CDR1 and CDR2 sequences are SGHRS and YFSETQ. Trimming pared 0 bases from V and 5 bases from J, leaving 12 bases between. The CDR3 DNA sequence: TGCGCCAGCAGCTTGGTGGGACCAGCTGACAATGAGCAGTTCTTC. Translation: CASSLVGPADNEQFF.

The V call is TRBV29-1, the J call TRBJ2-1; D gene uncertain. From germline, CDR1 is SQVTM and CDR2 ANQGSEA. The length of the CDR3 is 10 residues. The V and J ends lost 6 bases and 10 bases respectively, with 10 bases between them. The CDR3 nucleotides are TGCAGCGTGCTGGTAGGAGAGCAGTTCTTC. It yields the protein CSVLVGEQFF.

In its sample, this clonotype was seen a few times. J is TRBJ2-3 and V is TRBV4-3; D is perhaps TRBD2 (6 bases). Per germline, CDR1 LGHNA and CDR2 YSLEER. The ends were cut back, 0 bases at V and 6 bases at J, with 19 bases in the middle. This CDR3 spans 17 amino acids. The CDR3 protein is CASSQDPGPSAGDTQYF. The CDR3 DNA sequence: TGCGCCAGCAGCCAAGATCCCGGTCCTAGCGCCGGGGATACGCAGTATTTT.

V gene TRBV20-1 combines with J gene TRBJ2-1, with TRBD1 identical over 7 bases. In germline, CDR1 is DFQATT, CDR2 SNEGSKA (reference sequence). Trimming at V came to 3 bases and at J to 4 bases, leaving 3 bases not matched to a gene. This CDR3 region has 13 residues. CDR3 sequence reads: CSASGTVYNEQFF. The CDR3 nucleotides are TGCAGTGCTAGCGGGACAGTTTACAATGAGCAGTTCTTC.

This sequence joins TRBV2 and TRBJ2-7; D gene ambiguous. The CDR3 has 16 amino acids. The ends were cut back, 3 bases at V and 0 bases at J, with 15 bases in the middle. CDR1 is SNHLY and CDR2 is FYNNEI in the germline V gene. The CDR3 here is CASSDPPVTLSYEQYF. The CDR3 nucleotides are TGTGCCAGCAGTGATCCGCCGGTCACACTCTCCTACGAGCAGTACTTC.

The rearrangement links TRBV20-1 to TRBJ1-2; D remains ambiguous. Trimming stripped 0 bases from V and 8 bases from J, with 16 bases between. The CDR3 consists of 14 residues. Germline CDR1 is DFQATT and CDR2 is SNEGSKA (reference sequence). The CDR3 loop is CSARDRTAGKGYTF. In nucleotides, the CDR3 is TGCAGTGCTAGAGATCGAACCGCCGGGAAGGGCTACACCTTC.

This chain links TRBV14 with TRBJ2-5; D possibly corresponds to TRBD1 (5 bases). The CDR3 totals 12 residues. V was cut by 6 bases and J by 6 bases, with 11 bases left in between. Germline V CDR1 and CDR2: SGHDN, FVKESK. As DNA, the CDR3 is TGTGCCAGCAGTCTCCAGGGCCAGACCCAGTACTTC. Encoded protein: CASSLQGQTQYF.

The J gene is TRBJ1-2, the V gene TRBV20-1, with D possibly matching TRBD1 (6 bases). Trimming took off 6 bases at V and 8 bases at J, with 22 bases between the two ends. From germline, CDR1 is DFQATT and CDR2 SNEGSKA (reference sequence). CDR3 size: 14 residues. CDR3 protein: CSAKGAGAGGGYTF. CDR3 sequence (DNA): TGCAGTGCGAAGGGTGCGGGGGCCGGAGGAGGCTACACCTTC.

The chain recombines TRBV11-2 with TRBJ2-4; 15 bases map to TRBD2. Germline V gene sequence: CDR1 SGHAT, CDR2 FQNNGV. V lost 5 bases and J lost 0; bases outside the gene matches: 14. The CDR3 covers 21 residues. The CDR3 loop reads CASSARTSGGDRSTAKNIQYF. The DNA for the CDR3 is TGTGCCAGCAGCGCACGGACTAGCGGGGGGGATCGGTCTACAGCCAAAAACATTCAGTACTTC.

This clonotype was seen just once. V usage is TRBV7-2 and J usage is TRBJ2-5; TRBD2 matches 8 bases. The better agreement between TRBJ2-1 and the DNA end casts doubt on the J call. This CDR3 is 16 amino acids long. Germline lookup yields CDR1 SGHTA and CDR2 FQGNSA. The CDR3 reads CASSSWTSPGYNEQFF. As DNA, the CDR3 is TGTGCCAGCAGCTCTTGGACTAGCCCGGGGTACAATGAGCAGTTCTTC.

The chain links TRBV5-1 to TRBJ2-7; D gene unclear. The CDR3 runs 14 residues. The germline V gene encodes CDR1 SGHRS and CDR2 YFSETQ. Trimming removed 4 bases at V and 0 bases at J, with 11 bases between. The CDR3 reads CASSATTLSYEQYF. CDR3 in DNA: TGCGCCAGCAGCGCCACTACCCTCTCCTACGAGCAGTACTTC.

This chain connects TRBV4-3 to TRBJ2-5; D is ambiguous. The last part of the DNA fits TRBJ2-7 better; the J call may be wrong. The CDR3 runs 13 residues. Per germline, CDR1 LGHNA and CDR2 YSLEER. The chain's CDR3 is CASSQEIVYEQYF. In DNA form, the CDR3 reads TGCGCCAGCAGCCAAGAGATAGTTTACGAGCAGTACTTC.

A few counts support this clonotype. The J gene is TRBJ2-5, the V gene TRBV12-3 or TRBV12-4; the match to TRBD2 covers 7 bases. This CDR3 spans 16 amino acids. Losses at the gene ends were 0 bases for V and 1 base for J; bases not matched to a gene: 5. For the CDR3, the DNA is TGTGCCAGCAGTTTAGCGCGAGTAGCGGGCCAAGAGACCCAGTACTTC. Encoded protein: CASSLARVAGQETQYF.

This clonotype has a handful of counts. This chain links TRBV7-6 with TRBJ2-7, with TRBD1 matching over 9 bases. Germline assignment: CDR1 SGHVS and CDR2 FNYEAQ. V dropped 5 bases and J dropped 7; count of bases not matched to a gene: 12. The CDR3 totals 15 residues. The CDR3 reads CASSLTRDRVGEQYF. The CDR3 DNA follows: TGTGCCAGCAGCCTAACCCGGGACAGGGTGGGGGAGCAGTACTTC.

This clonotype was found a few times. V and J are TRBV28 and TRBJ2-5, with D possibly matching TRBD2 (6 bases). The J call is doubtful: the DNA matches TRBJ2-7 better. CDR1 MDHEN and CDR2 SYDVKM come from the germline V gene. This CDR3 has 17 amino acids. The DNA of the CDR3 is TGTGCCAGCAGCCCACTTCAGGGAGGAGGGAGCTCCTACGAGCAGTACTTC. It translates to CASSPLQGGGSSYEQYF.

This rearrangement joins TRBV12-3 or TRBV12-4 to TRBJ2-5; 10 positions agree with TRBD1. The end of the DNA aligns better with TRBJ2-1, so the J call may be wrong. The CDR3 has 15 amino acids. The CDR3 DNA reads as TGTGCCAGCACCCTGGGACAGGGGACCTACAATGAGCAGTTCTTC. The encoded protein is CASTLGQGTYNEQFF.

In this sample, this clonotype turned up a few times. CDR3 region: CSARLAGSHEQYF. As DNA, the CDR3 is TGCAGTGCTAGGCTAGCGGGTTCCCACGAGCAGTACTTC. The V and J genes are TRBV20-1 and TRBJ2-7; the match to TRBD2 covers 8 bases. The CDR3 consists of 13 residues. The J segment lost 5 bases and the V segment lost 3 bases, leaving 6 bases of the junction unmatched. CDR1 is DFQATT, CDR2 SNEGSKA, per germline (reference sequence).

The chain links TRBV12-3 or TRBV12-4 to TRBJ2-4, with 8 nucleotides matching TRBD1. CDR3 size: 11 residues. With V trimmed by 5 bases and J by 14 bases, 5 bases remained unmatched. CDR3 in amino acids: CASSIRTGKYF. The CDR3 nucleotides read TGTGCCAGCAGTATAAGGACAGGGAAGTACTTC.

This clonotype was seen a handful of times. At one boundary the junction diverges from the germline segment, which might be a read error. The CDR3: CASSLREGTSYEQYF. CDR3 nucleotides: TGTGCTAGCAGCTTAAGGGAGGGAACCTCCTACGAGCAGTACTTC. This chain joins TRBV7-7 and TRBJ2-7; 7 bases map to TRBD2. Germline loops: CDR1 SSHAT, CDR2 FNYEAQ (reference sequence). The length of the CDR3 is 15 residues.

The chain uses TRBV4-3 and TRBJ2-2, with TRBD1 as a possible D gene (5 bases). Germline-derived CDR1 and CDR2 are LGHNA and YSLEER. The CDR3 is 22 residues long. Between the trimmed V and J ends, which lost 0 bases and 0 bases, there was a span of 26 bases. CDR3 sequence reads: CASSQEDGFLWWTPANTGELFF. CDR3 nucleotides: TGCGCCAGCAGCCAAGAGGATGGGTTTTTGTGGTGGACACCGGCGAACACCGGGGAGCTGTTTTTT.

The chain joins TRBV5-4 to TRBJ2-7, with 8 nucleotides matching TRBD1. The CDR3 loop spans 14 amino acids. Germline assignment: CDR1 SGHNT and CDR2 YYREEE (reference sequence). Trimming removed 0 bases from V and 5 bases from J; junction bases left unmatched: 4. CDR3 protein: CASSLEDRADEQYF. The CDR3 DNA follows: TGTGCCAGCAGCTTGGAGGACAGGGCCGACGAGCAGTACTTC. The variable domain in full, with the rest retrieved from reference TRBV5-4 and TRBJ2-7, is ETGVTQSPTHLIKTRGQQVTLRCSSQSGHNTVSWYQQALGQGPQFIFQYYREEENGRGNFPPRFSGLQFPNYSSELNVNALELDDSALYLCASSLEDRADEQYFGPGTRLTVT.